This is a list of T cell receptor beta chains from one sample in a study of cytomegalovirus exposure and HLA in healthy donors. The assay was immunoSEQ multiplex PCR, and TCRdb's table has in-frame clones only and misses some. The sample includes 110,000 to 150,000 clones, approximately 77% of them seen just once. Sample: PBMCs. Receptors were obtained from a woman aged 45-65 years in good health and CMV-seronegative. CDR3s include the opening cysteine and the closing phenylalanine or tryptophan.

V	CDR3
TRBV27	CASSLYRGNSPLHF
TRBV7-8	CASSFTGTGGISYGYTF
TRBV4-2	CASSQDKRDRGVYGYTF
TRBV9	CASSVVSSGQVQGRNTIYF
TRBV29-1	CSVEQGGSYEQYF
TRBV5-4	CASSLVAGGSGTDTQYF
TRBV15	CATSRDPGQGETQYF
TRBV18	CASSPPGGPQHF
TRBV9	CASSPSTYEQYF
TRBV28	CATRTGKTYGYTF
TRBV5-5	CASSLEREVTQYF
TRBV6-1	CASSAGPGEGYTF
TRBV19	CASSIAMNTEAFF
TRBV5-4	CASSPGRTGVFGGYTF
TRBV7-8	CASSFRQGRHQPQHF
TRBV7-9	CSSSQGQGNEKLFF
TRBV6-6	CASSAEEDSSTDTQYF
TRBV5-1	CASSLRTSGDTGELFF
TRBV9	CASSAYPRDRGSYNEQFF
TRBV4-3	CASSPGLRPSGGNEQFF
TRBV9	CASSDLSRSTEAFF
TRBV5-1	CASSVSGGASYEQYF
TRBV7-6	CASSHVPPGTGGYEQYF
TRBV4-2	CASSQGGDSSYNEQFF
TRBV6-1	CASSGRTGDTQYF
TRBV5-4	CASSPRGTGGLETQYF
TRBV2	CASRNAGAGDTQYF
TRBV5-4	CASSLDRGQPQHF
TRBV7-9	CASSLGFRGLATSYNEQFF
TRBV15	CATSRGGQDYEKLFF
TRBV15	CATSGQGANYGYTF
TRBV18	CASSPVYSSGANVLTF
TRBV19	CASSTGTHSYEQYF
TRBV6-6	CASSYPGGQTEAFF
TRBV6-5	CASTGGAGGELFF
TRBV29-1	CSVLRGGRSTEAFF
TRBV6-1	CASSEVLSGGASTDTQYF
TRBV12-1	CASSPGEGAPYEQYF
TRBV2	CASRRLAGGREQYF
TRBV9	CASSVGQGNTGELFF
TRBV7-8	CASSTRTGSEKLFF
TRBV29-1	CSVAGLVGEETQYF
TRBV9	CASSVGDSKETQYF
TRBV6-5	CASSYSVGADEKLFF
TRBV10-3	CAISESEPINTDTQYF
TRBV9	CASSVGQGTYEQYF
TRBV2	CASTSTGGRMSEQYF
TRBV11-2	CASSRTGQGQETQYF
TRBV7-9	CASSLGGTNGKQFF